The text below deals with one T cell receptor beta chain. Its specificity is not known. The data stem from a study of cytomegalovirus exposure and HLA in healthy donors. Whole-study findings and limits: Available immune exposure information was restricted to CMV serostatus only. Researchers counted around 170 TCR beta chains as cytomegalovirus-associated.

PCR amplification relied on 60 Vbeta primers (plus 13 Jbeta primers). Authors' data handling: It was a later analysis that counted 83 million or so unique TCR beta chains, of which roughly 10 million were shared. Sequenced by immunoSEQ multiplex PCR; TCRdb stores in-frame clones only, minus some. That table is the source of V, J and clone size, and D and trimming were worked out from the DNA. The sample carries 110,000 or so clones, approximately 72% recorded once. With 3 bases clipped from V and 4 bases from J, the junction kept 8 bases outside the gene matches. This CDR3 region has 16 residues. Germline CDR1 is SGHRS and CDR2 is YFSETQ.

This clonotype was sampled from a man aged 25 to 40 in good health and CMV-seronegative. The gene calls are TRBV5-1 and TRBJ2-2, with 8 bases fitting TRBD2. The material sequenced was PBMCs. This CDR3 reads CASSYLSGSFTGELFF. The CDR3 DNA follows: TGCGCCAGCAGCTACCTGAGCGGGAGCTTCACCGGGGAGCTGTTTTTT.